One sample yielded the 20 T cell receptor beta chains listed below, sequenced in a study of blood T cells in healthy people across ages. The second PCR ran 7 to 11 cycles with a sample-barcoded 5' primer and J-beta primers. TCRdb passed the 5' RACE reads through MiXCR, listing each CDR3 protein once. The table includes fewer than 2,000,000 distinct CDR3 sequences, approximately 32% detected once. The sample consisted of blood. The receptors shown here come from a woman aged 25-40 years in good health.

This clonotype was picked up many times. V is TRBV27 and J is TRBJ2-3; 9 bases align to TRBD1. The V gene end was trimmed by 6 bases and the J gene end by 3 bases; junction bases not matched to a gene: 4. CDR1 and CDR2 (germline): MNHEY, SMNVEV (reference sequence). This CDR3 has 14 residues. The CDR3 region is CASSPGTGTDTQYF. For the CDR3, the DNA is TGTGCCAGCAGCCCAGGGACAGGGACAGATACGCAGTATTTT.

The chain recombines TRBV3-1 with TRBJ2-1; tentative D call: TRBD2 (6 bases). Germline CDR1 LGHDT, CDR2 YNNKEL (reference sequence). CDR3 size: 14 residues. V was pared by 1 base and J by 13 bases, with 17 bases between. The CDR3 coding sequence is TGTGCCAGCAGCCAAGGGCTGCGGGGAGAGACCCAGTTCTTC. Its translation: CASSQGLRGETQFF.

The chain couples TRBV20-1 to TRBJ2-7; D is possibly TRBD1 (5 bases). The tail of the sequence fits TRBJ2-5 better, so the J call may be wrong. CDR3 size: 15 residues. CDR1 and CDR2 from the germline V gene are DFQATT and SNEGSKA (reference sequence). CDR3 amino acids: CSARSVGPREETQYF. In DNA, the CDR3 is TGCAGTGCTAGATCAGTGGGGCCCAGAGAGGAGACCCAGTACTTC.

This clonotype was counted between two and nine times. The chain employs TRBV12-3 or TRBV12-4 and TRBJ2-7; 7 bases fit TRBD2. V dropped 3 bases and J dropped 6; count of bases not matched to a gene: 8. This CDR3 region has 14 residues. As DNA, the CDR3 is TGTGCCAGCAGTTTGGGCGGGGGTGTCTTCGAGCAGTACTTC. It specifies CASSLGGGVFEQYF.

V usage is TRBV5-1 and J usage is TRBJ1-1; D is possibly TRBD1 (6 bases). Trimming removed 5 bases from V and 4 bases from J, with 18 bases in between. Germline-derived CDR1 and CDR2 are SGHRS and YFSETQ. This CDR3 is 15 amino acids long. The DNA for the CDR3 is TGCGCCAGCAGGATCGTAGGGGGGGCATTCACTGAAGCTTTCTTT. This codes for CASRIVGGAFTEAFF.

This clonotype occurred a few times. The V call is TRBV29-1, the J call TRBJ1-1; D gene unclear. CDR1 is SQVTM and CDR2 is ANQGSEA in the germline V gene. The CDR3 contains 15 residues. The V and J ends lost 1 base and 1 base respectively, with 13 bases between them. CDR3 nucleotide sequence: TGCAGCGTTGAAGCCGGGCCCAGACGGAACACTGAAGCTTTCTTT. Translating it yields CSVEAGPRRNTEAFF.

V is TRBV6-1 and J is TRBJ1-2, with 8 bases fitting TRBD1. CDR1 and CDR2 (germline): MNHNS, SASEGT. This CDR3 comprises 13 residues. After removal of 6 bases from V and 5 bases from J, the junction contained 5 bases not matched to a gene. The DNA for the CDR3 is TGTGCCAGCAGACCGACAGGGGAGTATGGCTACACCTTC. It yields the protein CASRPTGEYGYTF.

This clonotype appeared a few times. CDR3: CASSSRWDPTKGETQYF. As DNA, the CDR3 is TGTGCCAGCAGTTCCCGGTGGGATCCTACTAAGGGAGAGACCCAGTACTTC. The chain combines TRBV28 with TRBJ2-5; unclear D gene. Germline V gives CDR1 MDHEN, CDR2 SYDVKM. Deletions cut 4 bases from V and 4 bases from J, with 22 bases between. The CDR3 sequence is 17 residues long.

This clonotype has only a few counts. The V gene is TRBV29-1, the J gene TRBJ2-3; D not certain. Per the germline V gene, CDR1 is SQVTM and CDR2 is ANQGSEA. V was pared by 2 bases and J by 5 bases, with 5 bases between. This CDR3 is built from 11 residues. CDR3 sequence (DNA): TGCAGCGTTGAATTTTTAGATACGCAGTATTTT. Amino acids: CSVEFLDTQYF.

The chain combines TRBV7-3 with TRBJ2-2; 10 bases agree with TRBD2. The length of the CDR3 is 18 residues. V dropped 2 bases and J dropped 2; count of bases not matched to a gene: 8. Germline lookup yields CDR1 SGHTA and CDR2 FQGTGA. The CDR3 region is CASSLGGLAYLNTGELFF. Here the CDR3 DNA reads TGTGCCAGCAGCTTAGGGGGACTAGCGTACTTAAACACCGGGGAGCTGTTTTTT.

The V gene is TRBV3-1, the J gene TRBJ2-3, with 9 bases lining up with TRBD2. Looked up from germline, CDR1 is LGHDT and CDR2 is YNNKEL (reference sequence). Trimming at V came to 0 bases and at J to 6 bases, leaving 10 bases not matched to a gene. The CDR3 loop spans 17 amino acids. CDR3 coding DNA: TGTGCCAGCAGCCAAGATTGGAGCAGAGCGGGGGGTGATACGCAGTATTTT. It translates to CASSQDWSRAGGDTQYF.

This clonotype was counted at least ten times. This chain joins TRBV14 and TRBJ1-2; no reliable D call. This CDR3 region has 13 residues. Germline V CDR1 and CDR2: SGHDN, FVKESK. Trimming removed 0 bases from V and 9 bases from J, with 11 bases in between. The CDR3 is CASSQDISSSYTF. Here the CDR3 DNA reads TGTGCCAGCAGCCAAGATATCTCCAGTAGCTACACCTTC.

This clonotype has a handful of counts. V usage is TRBV10-3 and J usage is TRBJ2-1; D possibly corresponds to TRBD2 (5 bases). The germline V gene encodes CDR1 ENHRY and CDR2 SYGVKD. Trimming shortened V by 0 bases and J by 9 bases, and 9 bases separated the two germline ends. The CDR3 runs to 13 residues. The CDR3 bases are TGTGCCATCAGTGAGTCGATTCGGGGTGAGCAGTTCTTC. Translated, it gives CAISESIRGEQFF.

Note on this clonotype: This clone may be a read error of a much larger clone one base away. The chain is built from TRBV2 and TRBJ2-3, with 7 positions matching TRBD1. CDR3 size: 15 residues. Per germline, CDR1 SNHLY and CDR2 FYNNEI. The CDR3 loop is CVSSGRQGGTDTQYF. The CDR3 DNA follows: TGTGTCAGCAGTGGGAGACAGGGAGGCACAGATACGCAGTATTTT.

The table lists this clonotype with many counts. The chain links TRBV29-1 to TRBJ2-1; tentatively, D is TRBD1 (5 bases). CDR1 SQVTM and CDR2 ANQGSEA come from the germline V gene. The CDR3 is 14 amino acids. The V end was cut by 6 bases, the J end by 4 bases, with 16 bases between. For the CDR3, the DNA is TGCAGCGTAGCAGGGTCCTCCGGGTACAATGAGCAGTTCTTC. This codes for CSVAGSSGYNEQFF.

This clonotype has a handful of counts. CDR3 loop: CASSLRQGTTYEQYF. In DNA form, the CDR3 reads TGTGCCAGCAGCTTACGACAGGGGACAACCTACGAGCAGTACTTC. The gene calls are TRBV5-5 and TRBJ2-7; 8 bases line up with TRBD1. The CDR3 has 15 amino acids. CDR1 is SGHKS and CDR2 is YYEKEE in the germline V gene (reference sequence). The V and J ends lost 2 bases and 2 bases, in that order; junction bases with no gene match: 6.

There are many counts of this clonotype. This chain uses TRBV12-3 or TRBV12-4 with TRBJ1-2; a possible D gene is TRBD1 (6 bases). V gave up 5 bases and J gave up 5 bases, with 24 bases separating them. CDR3 size: 17 residues. The CDR3 DNA reads as TGTGCCAGCAGTACCCTGAACGGGGGCGCAGGAGGGTATGGCTACACCTTC. Its translation: CASSTLNGGAGGYGYTF.

This rearrangement joins TRBV7-9 to TRBJ1-5, with 7 bases that match TRBD1. The CDR3 length is 14 residues. The V segment lost 3 bases and the J segment 6 bases; nucleotides outside the gene matches: 5. Germline CDR1 reads SEHNR; CDR2 reads FQNEAQ (reference sequence). For the CDR3, the DNA is TGTGCCAGCAGCTTCGAGGGGGCACTTCAGCCCCAGCATTTT. Translation: CASSFEGALQPQHF. Complete variable domain (other parts from reference TRBV7-9 and TRBJ1-5): DTGVSQNPRHKITKRGQNVTFRCDPISEHNRLYWYRQTLGQGPEFLTYFQNEAQLEKSRLLSDRFSAERPKGSFSTLEIQRTEQGDSAMYLCASSFEGALQPQHFGDGTRLSIL.

The table lists this clonotype with a few counts. This chain connects TRBV20-1 to TRBJ2-3; TRBD2 matches at 9 bases. CDR1 and CDR2 from the germline V gene are DFQATT and SNEGSKA (reference sequence). The V segment lost 0 bases and the J segment 0 bases; nucleotides outside the gene matches: 13. The CDR3 length is 19 residues. CDR3 sequence reads: CSARESRLAGLTSTDTQYF. The CDR3 nucleotides are TGCAGTGCTAGAGAGTCTAGGCTAGCGGGGTTGACTAGCACAGATACGCAGTATTTT.

The chain employs TRBV20-1 and TRBJ2-3, with D perhaps matching TRBD2 (6 bases). This CDR3 has 14 residues. The V end was cut by 1 base, the J end by 3 bases, with 11 bases between. From germline, CDR1 is DFQATT and CDR2 SNEGSKA (reference sequence). The CDR3 nucleotides read TGCAGTGCTAGAGGGGGGGTGGGAACAGATACGCAGTATTTT. Amino acid sequence: CSARGGVGTDTQYF.